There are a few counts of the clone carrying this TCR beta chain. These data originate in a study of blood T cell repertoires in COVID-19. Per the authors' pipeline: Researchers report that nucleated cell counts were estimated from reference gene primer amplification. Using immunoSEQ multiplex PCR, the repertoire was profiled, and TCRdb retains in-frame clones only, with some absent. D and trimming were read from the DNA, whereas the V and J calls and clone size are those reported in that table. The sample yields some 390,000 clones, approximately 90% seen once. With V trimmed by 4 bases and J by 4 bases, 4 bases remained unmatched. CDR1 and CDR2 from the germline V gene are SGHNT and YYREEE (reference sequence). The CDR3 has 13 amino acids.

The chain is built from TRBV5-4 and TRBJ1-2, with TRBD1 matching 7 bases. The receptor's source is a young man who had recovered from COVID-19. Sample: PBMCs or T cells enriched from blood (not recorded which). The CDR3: CASSRQGGYGYTF. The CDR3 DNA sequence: TGTGCCAGCAGCAGACAGGGCGGCTATGGCTACACCTTC.